The present T cell receptor beta chain was sequenced within a study of blood T cell repertoires in COVID-19. Looking at the study overall: Samples came from the United States, Italy and Spain, spanning acute and convalescent COVID-19.

Germline lookup yields CDR1 LGHDT and CDR2 YNNKEL (reference sequence). V gave up 1 base and J gave up 6 bases; unmatched junction bases: 9. The CDR3 sequence is 16 residues long. The Seattle patients joined while their infection was active and were tracked longitudinally afterward. In the original analysis: Reference gene primers were amplified, and this amplification served to estimate nucleated cell counts. Measured with immunoSEQ multiplex PCR; TCRdb has only the in-frame clones, and not every one. That table furnishes V, J and clone size, whereas the DNA furnished D and trimming. The table lists 160,000 or so clones, approximately 87% of them singletons.

The receptor was isolated from a woman aged 70 to 79 with COVID-19, enrolled during active disease. Specimen: peripheral blood. The chain employs TRBV3-1 (or the pseudogene TRBV3-2) and TRBJ2-7, with TRBD2 identical over 10 bases. The DNA for the CDR3 is TGTGCCAGCAGCCAAGGGCCGGAGCGGGGGGGCGGCGAGCAGTACTTC. Translated, it gives CASSQGPERGGGEQYF.